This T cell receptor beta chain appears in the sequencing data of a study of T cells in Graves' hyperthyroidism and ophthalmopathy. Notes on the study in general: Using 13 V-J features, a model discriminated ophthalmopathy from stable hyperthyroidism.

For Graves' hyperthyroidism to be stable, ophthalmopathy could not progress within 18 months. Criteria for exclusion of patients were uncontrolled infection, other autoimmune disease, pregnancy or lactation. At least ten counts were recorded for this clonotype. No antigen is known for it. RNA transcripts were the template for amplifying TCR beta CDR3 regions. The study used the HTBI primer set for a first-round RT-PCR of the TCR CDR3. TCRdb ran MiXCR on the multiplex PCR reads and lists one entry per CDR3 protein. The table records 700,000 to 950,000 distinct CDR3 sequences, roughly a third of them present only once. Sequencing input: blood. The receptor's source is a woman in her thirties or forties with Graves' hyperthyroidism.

The chain's CDR3 is CASRGEENQPQHF. In nucleotides, the CDR3 is TGTGCCAGCAGAGGGGAGGAAAATCAGCCCCAGCATTTT. The chain recombines TRBV2 with TRBJ1-5; possible D gene TRBD1, 5 bases. The length of the CDR3 is 13 residues. Germline values: CDR1 SNHLY, CDR2 FYNNEI. Trimming left V 6 bases short and J 4 bases short, with 10 bases between.